These T cell receptor beta chains were read from a single sample in a study of T cell repertoires in cytomegalovirus infection. TCRdb reprocessed the reads via MiXCR and lists one record per CDR3 protein. Of some 240,000 distinct CDR3 sequences in the sample, approximately 15% are singletons; the top ten hold about half. Sequenced material: CD8+ T cells from PBMCs. These receptors originate from a human donor in good health (CMV status not recorded). Some clones in this sample may be carry-over from other donors' samples. The CDR3 runs from the conserved cysteine through the conserved F or W. Each record gives: clone size, D gene, V gene, CDR3 protein. D genes are given only for firm matches. Some rows have no size entry. The others give once, few or many, or a class for an expanded clone.

. . TRBV6-2/TRBV6-3 CASSSILIEQFF
many . TRBV7-2 CASSLGLGRATGELFF
few . TRBV7-9 CASSLPQGYSSGNTIYF
. TRBD2 TRBV6-2/TRBV6-3 CASSPIAGDSYNEQFF
few . TRBV4-1 CASSQVGISGANVLTF
. TRBD1 TRBV5-1 CASSSEPDRSTGELFF
. . TRBV19 CASSIDARGPSSYNEQFF
few . TRBV6-2/TRBV6-3 CASSPIDRPEAFF
. . TRBV24-1 CATSDGKFTDTQYF
many . TRBV7-9 CASSLVLGGTEQETQYF
. . TRBV5-1 CASSFGGPNEQFF
few . TRBV15 CATSRDLGQGRNQPQHF
. . TRBV6-2/TRBV6-3 CASSYNAEKRTQYF
. . TRBV6-5 CASSYYTGAGIGELFF
. . TRBV25-1 CASSEYAGTYEKLFF
many TRBD1 TRBV6-2/TRBV6-3 CASSLLSGQPYEQYF
few . TRBV5-5 CASSSPGMGEQYF
many . TRBV20-1 CSARDLRSLYNEQFF
. TRBD1 TRBV28 CASSNRGDNSPLHF
. . TRBV12-3/TRBV12-4 CASKMSSYNEQFF
many TRBD1 TRBV7-8 CASSDRGGQPQHF
many . TRBV7-9 CASTRNTEAFF